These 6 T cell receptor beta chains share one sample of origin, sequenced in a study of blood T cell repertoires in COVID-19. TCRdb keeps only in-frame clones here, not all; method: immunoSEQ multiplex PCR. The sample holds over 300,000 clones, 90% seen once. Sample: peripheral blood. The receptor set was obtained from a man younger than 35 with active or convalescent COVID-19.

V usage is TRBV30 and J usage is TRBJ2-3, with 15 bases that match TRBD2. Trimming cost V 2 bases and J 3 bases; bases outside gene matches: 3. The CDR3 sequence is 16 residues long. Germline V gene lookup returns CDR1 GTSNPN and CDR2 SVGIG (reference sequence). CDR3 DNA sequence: TGTGCCTGGAGTTCTGGACTAGCGGGGGGGACAGATACGCAGTATTTT. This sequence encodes CAWSSGLAGGTDTQYF.

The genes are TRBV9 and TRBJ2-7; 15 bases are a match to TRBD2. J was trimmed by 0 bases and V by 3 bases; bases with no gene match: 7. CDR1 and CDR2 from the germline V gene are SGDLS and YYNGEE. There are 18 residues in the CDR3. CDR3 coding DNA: TGTGCCAGCAGCGCTACGGGACTAGCGGGAGGCCTCTCCTACGAGCAGTACTTC. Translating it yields CASSATGLAGGLSYEQYF.

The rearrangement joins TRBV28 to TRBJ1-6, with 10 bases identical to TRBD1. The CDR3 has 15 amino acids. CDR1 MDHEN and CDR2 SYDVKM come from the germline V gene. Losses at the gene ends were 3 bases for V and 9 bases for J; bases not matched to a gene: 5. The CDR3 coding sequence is TGTGCCAGCAGTTTCAGCCGGGACAGGGGTTCACCCCTCCACTTT. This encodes CASSFSRDRGSPLHF.

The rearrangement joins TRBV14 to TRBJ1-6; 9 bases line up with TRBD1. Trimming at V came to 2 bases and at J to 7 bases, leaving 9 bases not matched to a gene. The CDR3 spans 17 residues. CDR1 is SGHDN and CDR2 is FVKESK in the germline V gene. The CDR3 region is CASSQNLGQGFNSPLHF. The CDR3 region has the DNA TGTGCCAGCAGCCAAAATTTGGGACAGGGTTTCAATTCACCCCTCCACTTT.

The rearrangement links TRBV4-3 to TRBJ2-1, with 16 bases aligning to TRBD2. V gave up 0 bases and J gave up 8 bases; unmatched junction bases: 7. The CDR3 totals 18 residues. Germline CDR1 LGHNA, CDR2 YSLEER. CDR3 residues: CASSQEGTSGRAVHEQFF. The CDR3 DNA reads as TGCGCCAGCAGCCAAGAAGGGACTAGCGGGAGGGCCGTGCATGAGCAGTTCTTC.

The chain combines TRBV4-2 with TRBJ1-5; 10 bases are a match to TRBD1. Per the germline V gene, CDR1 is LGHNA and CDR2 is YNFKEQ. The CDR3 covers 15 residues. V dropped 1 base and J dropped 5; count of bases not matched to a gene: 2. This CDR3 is CASSQGTGGYQPQHF. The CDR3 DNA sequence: TGTGCCAGCAGCCAAGGGACAGGGGGTTATCAGCCCCAGCATTTT.